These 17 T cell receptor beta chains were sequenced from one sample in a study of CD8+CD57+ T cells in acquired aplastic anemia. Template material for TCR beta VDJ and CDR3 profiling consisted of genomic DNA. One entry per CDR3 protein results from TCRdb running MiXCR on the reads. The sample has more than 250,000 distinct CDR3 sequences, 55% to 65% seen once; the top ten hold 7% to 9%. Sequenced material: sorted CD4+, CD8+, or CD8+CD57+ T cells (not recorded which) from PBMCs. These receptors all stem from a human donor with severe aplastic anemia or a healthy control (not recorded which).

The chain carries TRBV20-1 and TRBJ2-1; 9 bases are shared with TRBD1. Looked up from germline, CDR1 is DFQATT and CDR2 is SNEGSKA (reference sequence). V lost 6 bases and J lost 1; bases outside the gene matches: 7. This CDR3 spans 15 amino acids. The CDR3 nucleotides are TGCAGTGCCCTACAGGGGGCGAGATCCTACAATGAGCAGTTCTTC. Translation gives CSALQGARSYNEQFF.

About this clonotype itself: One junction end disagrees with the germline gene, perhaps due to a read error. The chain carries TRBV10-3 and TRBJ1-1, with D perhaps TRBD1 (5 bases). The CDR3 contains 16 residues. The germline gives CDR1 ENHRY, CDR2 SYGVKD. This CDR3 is CASSPGTSGWNNEAFF. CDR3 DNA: TGTGCCAGCAGCCCCGGGACTAGCGGGTGGAACAATGAAGCTTTCTTT.

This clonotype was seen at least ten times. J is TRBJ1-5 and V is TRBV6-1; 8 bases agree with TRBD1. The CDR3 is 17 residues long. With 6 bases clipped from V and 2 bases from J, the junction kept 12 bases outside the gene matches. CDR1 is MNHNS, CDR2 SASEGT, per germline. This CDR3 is CASRAYGQGVGNQPQHF. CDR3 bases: TGTGCCAGCAGAGCATACGGACAGGGCGTTGGCAATCAGCCCCAGCATTTT.

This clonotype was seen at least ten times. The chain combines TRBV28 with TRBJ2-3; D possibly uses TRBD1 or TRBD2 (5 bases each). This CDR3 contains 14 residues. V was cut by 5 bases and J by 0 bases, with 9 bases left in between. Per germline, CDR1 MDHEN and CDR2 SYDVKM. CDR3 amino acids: CASSRDGSTDTQYF. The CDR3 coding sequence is TGTGCCAGCAGTCGGGACGGAAGCACAGATACGCAGTATTTT.

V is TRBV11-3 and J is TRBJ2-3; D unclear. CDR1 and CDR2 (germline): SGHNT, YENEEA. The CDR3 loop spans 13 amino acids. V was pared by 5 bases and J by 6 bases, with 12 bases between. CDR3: CASSTWGADTQYF. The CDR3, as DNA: TGTGCCAGCAGCACGTGGGGTGCGGATACGCAGTATTTT.

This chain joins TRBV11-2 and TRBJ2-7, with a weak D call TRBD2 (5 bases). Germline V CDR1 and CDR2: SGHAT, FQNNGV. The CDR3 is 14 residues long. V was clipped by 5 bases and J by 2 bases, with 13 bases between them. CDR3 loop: CASSRAGRAYEQYF. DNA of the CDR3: TGTGCCAGCAGCCGGGCGGGCCGAGCCTACGAGCAGTACTTC.

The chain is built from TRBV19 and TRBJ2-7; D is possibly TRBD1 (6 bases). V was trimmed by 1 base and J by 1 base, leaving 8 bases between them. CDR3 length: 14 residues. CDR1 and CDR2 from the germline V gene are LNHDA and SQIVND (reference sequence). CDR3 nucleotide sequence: TGTGCCAGTAGTATAGCCGGGACATCCTACGAGCAGTACTTC. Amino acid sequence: CASSIAGTSYEQYF.

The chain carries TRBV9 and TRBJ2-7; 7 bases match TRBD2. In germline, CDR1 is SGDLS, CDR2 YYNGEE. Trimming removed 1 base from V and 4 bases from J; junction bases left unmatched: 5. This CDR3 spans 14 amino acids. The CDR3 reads CASSVSGGGYEQYF. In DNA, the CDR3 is TGTGCCAGCAGCGTATCTGGCGGGGGTTACGAGCAGTACTTC.

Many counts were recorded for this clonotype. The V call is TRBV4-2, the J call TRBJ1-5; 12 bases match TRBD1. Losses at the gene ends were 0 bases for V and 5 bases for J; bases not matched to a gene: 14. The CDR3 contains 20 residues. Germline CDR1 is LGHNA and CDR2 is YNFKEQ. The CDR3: CASSQEWGQGALSIYQPQHF. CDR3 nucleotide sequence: TGTGCCAGCAGCCAAGAATGGGGACAGGGGGCGTTAAGCATCTATCAGCCCCAGCATTTT.

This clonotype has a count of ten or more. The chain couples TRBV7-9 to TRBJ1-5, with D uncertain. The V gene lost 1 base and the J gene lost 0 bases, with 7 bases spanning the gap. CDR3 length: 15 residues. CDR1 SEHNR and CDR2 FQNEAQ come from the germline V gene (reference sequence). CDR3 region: CASSLGRASNQPQHF. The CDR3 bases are TGTGCCAGCAGCTTAGGGAGGGCTAGCAATCAGCCCCAGCATTTT.

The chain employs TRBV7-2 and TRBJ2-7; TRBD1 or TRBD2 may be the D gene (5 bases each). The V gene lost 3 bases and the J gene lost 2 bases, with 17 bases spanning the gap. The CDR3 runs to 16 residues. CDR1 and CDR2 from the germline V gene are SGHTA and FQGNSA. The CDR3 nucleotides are TGTGCCAGCAGCTTGCTCCCCGGGACCTCCCCCTACGAGCAGTACTTC. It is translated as CASSLLPGTSPYEQYF.

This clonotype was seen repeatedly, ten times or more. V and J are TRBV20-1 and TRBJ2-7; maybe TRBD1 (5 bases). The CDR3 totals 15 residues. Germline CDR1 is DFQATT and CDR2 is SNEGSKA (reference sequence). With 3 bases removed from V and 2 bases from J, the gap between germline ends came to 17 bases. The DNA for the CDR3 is TGCAGTGCTAGTCTTGGGGCAGGTGTTACCTACGAGCAGTACTTC. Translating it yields CSASLGAGVTYEQYF.

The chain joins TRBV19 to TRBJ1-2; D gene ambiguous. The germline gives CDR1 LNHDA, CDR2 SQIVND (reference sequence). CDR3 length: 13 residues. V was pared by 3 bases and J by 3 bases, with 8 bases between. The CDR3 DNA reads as TGTGCCAGTAGTATCGGGGATTACTATGGCTACACCTTC. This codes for CASSIGDYYGYTF.

The CDR3 nucleotides are TGCAGTGCTAGACGAAATCTACAGGATCCCAATGGCTACACCTTC. Translation gives CSARRNLQDPNGYTF. V usage is TRBV20-1 and J usage is TRBJ1-2; maybe TRBD1 (5 bases). V lost 2 bases, J lost 6 bases, and 19 bases lay in between. The CDR3 contains 15 residues. Per the germline V gene, CDR1 is DFQATT and CDR2 is SNEGSKA (reference sequence).

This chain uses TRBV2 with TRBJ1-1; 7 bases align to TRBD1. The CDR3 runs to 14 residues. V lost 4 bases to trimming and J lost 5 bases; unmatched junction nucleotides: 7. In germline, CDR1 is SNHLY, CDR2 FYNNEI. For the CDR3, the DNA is TGTGCCAGCAGTGGACAGGGCATGGGAACTGAAGCTTTCTTT. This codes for CASSGQGMGTEAFF.

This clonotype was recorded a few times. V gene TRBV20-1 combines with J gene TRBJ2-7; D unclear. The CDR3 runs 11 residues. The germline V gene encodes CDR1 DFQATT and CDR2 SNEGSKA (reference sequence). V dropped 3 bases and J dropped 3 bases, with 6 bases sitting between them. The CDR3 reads CSARYGYEQYF. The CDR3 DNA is TGCAGTGCTAGGTACGGCTACGAGCAGTACTTC.

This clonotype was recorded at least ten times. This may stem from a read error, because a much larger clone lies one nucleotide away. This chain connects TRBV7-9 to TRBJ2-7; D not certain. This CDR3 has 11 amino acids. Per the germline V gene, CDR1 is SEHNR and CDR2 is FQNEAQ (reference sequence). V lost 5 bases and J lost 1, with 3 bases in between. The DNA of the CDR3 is TGTGCCAGCAGCGCTTCCTACGAGCAGTACTTC. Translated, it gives CASSASYEQYF.